These 3 T cell receptor beta chains originate from one sample sequenced in a study of synovial regulatory T cells in juvenile arthritis. The assay was immunoSEQ multiplex PCR, and TCRdb's table has in-frame clones only and misses some. Its listing shows about 10,000 clones. Material: Treg cells from blood. Subset defined: remaining (HLA-DR-negative) circulating blood Treg cells. The receptors were gathered from a donor aged 2-30 years with juvenile idiopathic arthritis.

This chain links TRBV4-1 with TRBJ1-5; TCRdb proposes TRBD1, but this gene call is untestable without DNA. The length of the CDR3 is 15 residues. The entry carries no DNA sequence. Germline V gives CDR1 MGHRA, CDR2 YSYEKL. This CDR3 is CASSHQGRGNQPQHF.

This chain uses TRBV5-1 with TRBJ1-1; checking the TCRdb D call of TRBD1 is not possible without DNA. Per the germline V gene, CDR1 is SGHRS and CDR2 is YFSETQ. This CDR3 has 16 residues. Nucleotide data are not available. The CDR3 region is CASSLIGGQRNTEAFF.

The chain uses TRBV5-5 and TRBJ1-1. CDR1 and CDR2 from the germline V gene are SGHKS and YYEKEE (reference sequence). The CDR3 covers 13 residues. DNA for this receptor is not on file. The CDR3 region is CASSLIRNTEAFF.